This T cell receptor beta chain stems from a study of human T cells and chemical hapten exposure. About the study: DPC at 2% was the sensitizing agent, placed on 2 cm by 2 cm of upper inner arm skin. DPC at 0.01% went onto the upper back in patch tests, read at 6 days. Alopecia areata, totalis or universalis affected patients who were mostly female.

Study findings and constraints: PT1 expanded TCR counts and patch test score were linked, and their correlation was positive.

The CDR3 has 13 residues. Germline lookup yields CDR1 MDHEN and CDR2 SYDVKM. The ends were cut back, 5 bases at V and 4 bases at J, with 11 bases in the middle. This clonotype turned up a few times. Its cognate antigen is unknown. Time point given: patch test 3, about 24 weeks after DPC sensitization. Treatment of the sample: therapeutic diphenylcyclopropenone sensitization with weekly scalp DPC. TCRdb reanalysed the RACE reads using MiXCR and keeps one entry per CDR3 protein. The sample consists of approximately 160,000 distinct CDR3 sequences, about 30% of them appearing once. This sequence joins TRBV28 and TRBJ1-2, with D unresolved. This sequence was found in a young woman with alopecia areata. Some clones in this sample may be carry-over from other donors' samples. The source was whole blood, collected in connection with sensitization to the hapten diphenylcyclopropenone (DPC). The CDR3 region is CASSVDGRYGYTF. The CDR3 nucleotides read TGTGCCAGCAGTGTTGACGGACGCTATGGCTACACCTTC.